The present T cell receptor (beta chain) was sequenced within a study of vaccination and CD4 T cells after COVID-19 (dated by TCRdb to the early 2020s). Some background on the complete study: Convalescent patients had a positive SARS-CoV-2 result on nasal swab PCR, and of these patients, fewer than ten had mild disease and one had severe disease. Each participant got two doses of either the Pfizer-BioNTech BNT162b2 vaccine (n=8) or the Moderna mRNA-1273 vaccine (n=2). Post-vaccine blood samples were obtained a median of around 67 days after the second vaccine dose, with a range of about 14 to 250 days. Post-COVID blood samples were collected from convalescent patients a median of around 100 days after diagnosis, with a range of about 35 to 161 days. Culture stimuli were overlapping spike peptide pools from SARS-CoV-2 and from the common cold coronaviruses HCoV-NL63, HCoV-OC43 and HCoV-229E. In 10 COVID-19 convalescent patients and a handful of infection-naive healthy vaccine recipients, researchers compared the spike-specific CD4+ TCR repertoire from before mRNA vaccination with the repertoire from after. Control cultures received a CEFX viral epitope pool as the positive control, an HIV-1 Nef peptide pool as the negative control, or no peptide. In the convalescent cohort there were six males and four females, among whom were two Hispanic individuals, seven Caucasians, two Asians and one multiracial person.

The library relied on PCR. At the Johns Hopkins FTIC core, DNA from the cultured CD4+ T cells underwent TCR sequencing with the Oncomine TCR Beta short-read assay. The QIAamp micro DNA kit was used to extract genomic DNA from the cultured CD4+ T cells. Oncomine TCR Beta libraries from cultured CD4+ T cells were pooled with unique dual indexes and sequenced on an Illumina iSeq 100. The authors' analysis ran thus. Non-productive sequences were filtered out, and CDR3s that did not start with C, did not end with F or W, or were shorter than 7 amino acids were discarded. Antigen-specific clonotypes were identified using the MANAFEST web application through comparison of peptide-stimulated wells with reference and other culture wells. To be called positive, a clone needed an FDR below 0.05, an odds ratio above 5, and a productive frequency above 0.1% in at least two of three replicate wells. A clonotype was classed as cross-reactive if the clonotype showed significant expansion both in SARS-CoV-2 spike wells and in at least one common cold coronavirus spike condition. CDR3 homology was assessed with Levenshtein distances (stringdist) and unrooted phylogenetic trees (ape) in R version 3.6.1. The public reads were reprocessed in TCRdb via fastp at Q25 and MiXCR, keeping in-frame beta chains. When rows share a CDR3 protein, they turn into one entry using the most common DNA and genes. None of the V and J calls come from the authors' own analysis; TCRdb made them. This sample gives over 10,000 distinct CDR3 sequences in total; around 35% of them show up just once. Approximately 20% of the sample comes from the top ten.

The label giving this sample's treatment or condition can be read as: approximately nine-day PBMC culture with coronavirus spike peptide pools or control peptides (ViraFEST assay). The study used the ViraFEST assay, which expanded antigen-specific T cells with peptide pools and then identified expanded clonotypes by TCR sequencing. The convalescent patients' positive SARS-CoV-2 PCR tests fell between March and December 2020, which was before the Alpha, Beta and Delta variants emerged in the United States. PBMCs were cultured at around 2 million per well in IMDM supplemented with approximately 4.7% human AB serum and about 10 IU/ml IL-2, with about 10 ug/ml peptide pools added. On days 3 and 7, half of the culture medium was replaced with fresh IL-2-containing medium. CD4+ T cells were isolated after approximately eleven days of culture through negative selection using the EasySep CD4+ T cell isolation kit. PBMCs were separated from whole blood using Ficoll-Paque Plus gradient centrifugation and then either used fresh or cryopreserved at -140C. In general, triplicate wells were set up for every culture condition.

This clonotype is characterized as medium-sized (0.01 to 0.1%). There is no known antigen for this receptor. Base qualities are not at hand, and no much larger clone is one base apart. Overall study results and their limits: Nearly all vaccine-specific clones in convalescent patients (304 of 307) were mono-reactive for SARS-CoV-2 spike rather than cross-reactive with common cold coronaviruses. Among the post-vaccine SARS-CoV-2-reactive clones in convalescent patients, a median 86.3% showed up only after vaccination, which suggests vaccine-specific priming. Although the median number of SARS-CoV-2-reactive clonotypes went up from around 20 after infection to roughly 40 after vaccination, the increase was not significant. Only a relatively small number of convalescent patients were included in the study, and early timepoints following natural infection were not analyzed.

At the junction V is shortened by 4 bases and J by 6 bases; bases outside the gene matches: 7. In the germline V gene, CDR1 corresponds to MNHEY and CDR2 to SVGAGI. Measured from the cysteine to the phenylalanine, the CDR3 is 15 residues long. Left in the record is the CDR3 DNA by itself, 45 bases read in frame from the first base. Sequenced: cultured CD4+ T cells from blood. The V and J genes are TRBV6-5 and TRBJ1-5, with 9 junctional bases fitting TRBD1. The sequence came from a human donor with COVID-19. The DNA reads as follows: TGTGCCAGCAGTTCCCGACAGGGGGTAGGTCAGCCCCAGCATTTT. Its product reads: CASSSRQGVGQPQHF.